This T cell receptor beta chain was captured in a study of OX40 agonist ivuxolimab in advanced cancers. Whole-study findings and limits: The antigen specificity of the peripheral T cells (those that were expanded) was not determined.

As to this clone: As yet, its antigen is unknown.

Produced via immunoSEQ multiplex PCR; TCRdb's table is partial and in-frame only. The data show 60,000 to 90,000 clones, roughly three quarters seen once. The germline CDR1 and CDR2 sequences are MGHDK and SYGVNS. The CDR3 sequence is 13 residues long. The V and J ends lost 6 bases and 3 bases respectively, with 11 bases between them. The clonotype was recovered from an adult with an advanced solid tumor such as melanoma, head and neck, liver or kidney cancer. This specimen was CD4+ or CD8+ T cells sorted from blood, taken in a trial of the OX40 agonist ivuxolimab. The chain couples TRBV25-1 to TRBJ1-1, with D perhaps matching TRBD1 (6 bases). The CDR3 nucleotides are TGTGCCAGCAGAGACAGGATCGACACTGAAGCTTTCTTT. As protein: CASRDRIDTEAFF.